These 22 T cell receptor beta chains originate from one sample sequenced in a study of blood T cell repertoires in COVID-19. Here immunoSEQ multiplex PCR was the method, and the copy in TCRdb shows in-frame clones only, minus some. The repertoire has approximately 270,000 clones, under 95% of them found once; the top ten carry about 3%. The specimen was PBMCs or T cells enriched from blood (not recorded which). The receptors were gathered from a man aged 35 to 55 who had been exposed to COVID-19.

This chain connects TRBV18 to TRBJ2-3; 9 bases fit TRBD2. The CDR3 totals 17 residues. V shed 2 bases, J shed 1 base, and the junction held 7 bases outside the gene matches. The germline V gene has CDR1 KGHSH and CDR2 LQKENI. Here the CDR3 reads CASSPVIAGGGTDTQYF. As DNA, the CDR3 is TGTGCCAGCTCACCAGTCATCGCGGGAGGGGGCACAGATACGCAGTATTTT. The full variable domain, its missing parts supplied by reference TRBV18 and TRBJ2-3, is NAGVMQNPRHLVRRRGQEARLRCSPMKGHSHVYWYRQLPEEGLKFMVYLQKENIIDESGMPKERFSAEFPKEGPSILRIQQVVRGDSAAYFCASSPVIAGGGTDTQYFGPGTRLTVL.

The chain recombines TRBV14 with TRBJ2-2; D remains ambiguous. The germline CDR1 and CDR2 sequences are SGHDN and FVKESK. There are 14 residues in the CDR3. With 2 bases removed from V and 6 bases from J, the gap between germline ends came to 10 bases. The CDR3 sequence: CASSQIPGAGELFF. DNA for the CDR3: TGTGCCAGCAGCCAAATTCCTGGAGCCGGGGAGCTGTTTTTT. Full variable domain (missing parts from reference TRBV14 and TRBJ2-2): EAGVTQFPSHSVIEKGQTVTLRCDPISGHDNLYWYRRVMGKEIKFLLHFVKESKQDESGMPNNRFLAERTGGTYSTLKVQPAELEDSGVYFCASSQIPGAGELFFGEGSRLTVL.

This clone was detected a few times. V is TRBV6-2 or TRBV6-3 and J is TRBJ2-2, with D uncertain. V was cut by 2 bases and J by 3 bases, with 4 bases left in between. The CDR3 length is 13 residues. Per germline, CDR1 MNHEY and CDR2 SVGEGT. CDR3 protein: CASSYRDTGELFF. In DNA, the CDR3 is TGTGCCAGCAGTTACCGGGACACCGGGGAGCTGTTTTTT.

CDR3 nucleotides: TGTGCCAGCAGCGCTACAAGCGGGGGCGAAGCTTTCTTT. It specifies CASSATSGGEAFF. This sequence joins TRBV9 and TRBJ1-1, with D maybe TRBD1 (6 bases). This CDR3 region has 13 residues. V was trimmed by 3 bases and J by 8 bases, leaving 14 bases between them. The germline CDR1 and CDR2 sequences are SGDLS and YYNGEE. Using reference TRBV9 and TRBJ1-1 for the parts outside the CDR3, the full variable domain is DSGVTQTPKHLITATGQRVTLRCSPRSGDLSVYWYQQSLDQGLQFLIQYYNGEERAKGNILERFSAQQFPDLHSELNLSSLELGDSALYFCASSATSGGEAFFGQGTRLTVV.

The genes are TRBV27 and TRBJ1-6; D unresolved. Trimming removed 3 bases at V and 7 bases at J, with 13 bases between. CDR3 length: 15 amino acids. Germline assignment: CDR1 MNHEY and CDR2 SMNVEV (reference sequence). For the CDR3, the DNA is TGTGCCAGCAGTTTCACCCCCCGCAGGAATTCACCCCTCCACTTT. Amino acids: CASSFTPRRNSPLHF.

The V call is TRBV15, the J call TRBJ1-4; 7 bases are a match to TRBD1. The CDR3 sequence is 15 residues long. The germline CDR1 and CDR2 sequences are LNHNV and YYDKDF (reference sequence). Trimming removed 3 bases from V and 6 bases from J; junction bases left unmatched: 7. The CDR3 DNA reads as TGTGCCACCAGCAGGAGGGCGCAGGGGGATGAAAAACTGTTTTTT. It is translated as CATSRRAQGDEKLFF.

The chain's CDR3 is CASSSLAGGPFSYEQYF. As DNA, the CDR3 is TGTGCCAGCAGCTCTCTAGCGGGAGGGCCTTTCTCCTACGAGCAGTACTTC. The chain joins TRBV11-2 to TRBJ2-7, with 12 bases fitting TRBD2. Trimming at V came to 4 bases and at J to 0 bases, leaving 7 bases not matched to a gene. Germline loops: CDR1 SGHAT, CDR2 FQNNGV. There are 17 residues in the CDR3.

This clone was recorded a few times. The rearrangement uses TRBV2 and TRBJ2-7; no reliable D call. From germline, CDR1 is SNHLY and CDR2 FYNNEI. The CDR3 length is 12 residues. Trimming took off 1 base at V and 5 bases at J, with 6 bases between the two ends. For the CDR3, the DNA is TGTGCCAGCAGTGAAGGACGGGACGAGCAGTACTTC. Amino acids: CASSEGRDEQYF.

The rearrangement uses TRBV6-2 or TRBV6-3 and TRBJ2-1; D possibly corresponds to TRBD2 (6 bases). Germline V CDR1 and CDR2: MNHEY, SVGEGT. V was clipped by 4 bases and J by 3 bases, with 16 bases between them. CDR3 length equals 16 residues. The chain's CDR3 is CASSFWATSVYNEQFF. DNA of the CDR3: TGTGCCAGCAGTTTTTGGGCGACTAGTGTCTACAATGAGCAGTTCTTC.

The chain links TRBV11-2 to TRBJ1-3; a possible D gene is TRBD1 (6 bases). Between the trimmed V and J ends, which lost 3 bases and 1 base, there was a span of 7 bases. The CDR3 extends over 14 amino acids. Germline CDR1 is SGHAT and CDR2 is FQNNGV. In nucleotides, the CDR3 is TGTGCCAGCAGCTTTACAGGGTCTGGAAACACCATATATTTT. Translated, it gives CASSFTGSGNTIYF. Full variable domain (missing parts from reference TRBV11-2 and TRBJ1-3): EAGVAQSPRYKIIEKRQSVAFWCNPISGHATLYWYQQILGQGPKLLIQFQNNGVVDDSQLPKDRFSAERLKGVDSTLKIQPAKLEDSAVYLCASSFTGSGNTIYFGEGSWLTVV.

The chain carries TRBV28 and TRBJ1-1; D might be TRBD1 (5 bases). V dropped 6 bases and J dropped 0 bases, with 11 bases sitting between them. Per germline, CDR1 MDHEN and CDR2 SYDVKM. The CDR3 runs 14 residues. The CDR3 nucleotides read TGTGCCAGCAGGGGGCCACCCCTGAACACTGAAGCTTTCTTT. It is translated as CASRGPPLNTEAFF.

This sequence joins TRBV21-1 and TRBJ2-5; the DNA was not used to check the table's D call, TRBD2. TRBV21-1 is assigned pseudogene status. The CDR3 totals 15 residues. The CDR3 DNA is TGTGCCAGCACCCGAACCGGACTAGACCAAGAGACCCAGTACTTC. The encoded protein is CASTRTGLDQETQYF.

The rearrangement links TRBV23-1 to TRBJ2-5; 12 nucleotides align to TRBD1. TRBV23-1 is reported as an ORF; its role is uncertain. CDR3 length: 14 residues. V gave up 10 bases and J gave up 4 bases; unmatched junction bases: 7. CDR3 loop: CATRGQGAGETQYF. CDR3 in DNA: TGCGCCACAAGGGGACAGGGGGCAGGAGAGACCCAGTACTTC.

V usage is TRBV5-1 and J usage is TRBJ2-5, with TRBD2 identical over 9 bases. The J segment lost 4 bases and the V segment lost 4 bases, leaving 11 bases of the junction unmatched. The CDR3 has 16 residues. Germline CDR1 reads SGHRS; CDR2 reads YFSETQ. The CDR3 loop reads CASSLVAGGPLETQYF. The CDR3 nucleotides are TGCGCCAGCAGCCTGGTGGCGGGAGGGCCCTTAGAGACCCAGTACTTC.

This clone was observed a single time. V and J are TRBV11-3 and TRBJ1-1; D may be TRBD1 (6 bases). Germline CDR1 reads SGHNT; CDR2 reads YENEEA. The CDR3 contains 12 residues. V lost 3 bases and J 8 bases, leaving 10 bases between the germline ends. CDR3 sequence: CASSLGTTEAFF. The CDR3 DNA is TGTGCCAGCAGCTTGGGGACAACCGAAGCTTTCTTT.

Here the CDR3 reads CASRKSGQWNYGYTF. CDR3 coding DNA: TGTGCCAGCAGAAAATCCGGACAGTGGAACTATGGCTACACCTTC. The genes are TRBV28 and TRBJ1-2, with D possibly TRBD1 on 6 matching bases. This CDR3 spans 15 amino acids. Between the trimmed V and J ends, which lost 6 bases and 2 bases, there was a span of 16 bases. Germline V gene lookup returns CDR1 MDHEN and CDR2 SYDVKM.

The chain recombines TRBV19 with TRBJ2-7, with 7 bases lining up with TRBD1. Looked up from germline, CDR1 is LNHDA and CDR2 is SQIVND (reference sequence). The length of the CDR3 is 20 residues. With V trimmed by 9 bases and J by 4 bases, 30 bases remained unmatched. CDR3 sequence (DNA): TGTGCCAGCGCCGGGACAGCATTAAATTCTCGGGATACGCCTCATTACGAGCAGTACTTC. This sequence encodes CASAGTALNSRDTPHYEQYF. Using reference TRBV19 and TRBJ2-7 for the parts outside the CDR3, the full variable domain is DGGITQSPKYLFRKEGQNVTLSCEQNLNHDAMYWYRQDPGQGLRLIYYSQIVNDFQKGDIAEGYSVSREKKESFPLTVTSAQKNPTAFYLCASAGTALNSRDTPHYEQYFGPGTRLTVT.

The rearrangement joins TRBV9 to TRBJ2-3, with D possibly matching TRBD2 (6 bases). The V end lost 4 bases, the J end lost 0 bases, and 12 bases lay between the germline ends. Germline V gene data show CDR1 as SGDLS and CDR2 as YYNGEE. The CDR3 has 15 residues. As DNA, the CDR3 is TGTGCCAGCAGCCGGCGGGGTACTAGCACAGATACGCAGTATTTT. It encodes CASSRRGTSTDTQYF.

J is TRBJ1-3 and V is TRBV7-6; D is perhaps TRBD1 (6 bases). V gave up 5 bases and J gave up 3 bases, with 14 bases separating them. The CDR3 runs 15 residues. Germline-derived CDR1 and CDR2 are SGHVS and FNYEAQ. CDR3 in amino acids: CASSATTGFGNTIYF. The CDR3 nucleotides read TGTGCCAGCAGCGCTACGACAGGTTTTGGAAACACCATATATTTT.

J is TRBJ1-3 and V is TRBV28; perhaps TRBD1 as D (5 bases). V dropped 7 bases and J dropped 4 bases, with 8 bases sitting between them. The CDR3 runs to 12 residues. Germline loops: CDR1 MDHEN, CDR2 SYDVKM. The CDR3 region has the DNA TGTGCCAGCAACAGGATGGGAAACACCATATATTTT. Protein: CASNRMGNTIYF. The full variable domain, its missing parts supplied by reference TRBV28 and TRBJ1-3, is DVKVTQSSRYLVKRTGEKVFLECVQDMDHENMFWYRQDPGLGLRLIYFSYDVKMKEKGDIPEGYSVSREKKERFSLILESASTNQTSMYLCASNRMGNTIYFGEGSWLTVV.

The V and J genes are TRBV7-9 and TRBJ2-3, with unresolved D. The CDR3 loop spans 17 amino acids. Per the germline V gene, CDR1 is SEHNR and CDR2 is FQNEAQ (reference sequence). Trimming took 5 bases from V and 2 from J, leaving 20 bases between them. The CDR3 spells CASSRLLSRASTDTQYF. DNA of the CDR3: TGTGCCAGCAGCCGTCTTCTTAGTAGAGCCTCCACAGATACGCAGTATTTT.

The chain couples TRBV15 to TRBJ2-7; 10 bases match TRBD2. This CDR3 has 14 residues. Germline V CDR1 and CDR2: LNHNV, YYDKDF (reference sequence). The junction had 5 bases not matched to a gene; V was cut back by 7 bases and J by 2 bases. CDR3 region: CATTASGSTYEQYF. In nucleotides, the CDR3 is TGTGCCACCACCGCTAGCGGGAGTACCTACGAGCAGTACTTC.